The rows below give T cell receptor beta chains drawn from one sample of a study of spatial heterogeneity in lung cancer. Via MiXCR, TCRdb re-called the 5' RACE reads, giving one row per CDR3 protein. The sample lists thousands of distinct CDR3 sequences; about 27% were seen once. The specimen comprised lung tumor tissue, sampled at surgery. Receptors originate from a male donor with early-stage non-small cell lung cancer. CDR3s leave out the opening cysteine and the closing phenylalanine or tryptophan.

V: TRBV3-1; length: 16; CDR3: ASSQEVGSGRWGETQY
V: TRBV9; length: 13; CDR3: ASSAWDQANYGYT
V: TRBV29-1; length: 10; CDR3: SVARGATEAF
V: TRBV19; length: 12; CDR3: ASNLRQASDTQY
V: TRBV6-2/TRBV6-3; length: 14; CDR3: ASSYSPGGSSYEQY
V: TRBV5-4; length: 13; CDR3: ASSPGLAGRNEQF
V: TRBV25-1; length: 13; CDR3: ASSEYRRTNEKLF
V: TRBV9; length: 12; CDR3: ASSAGTDYNEQF
V: TRBV27; length: 16; CDR3: ASSSGLAGYSSYNEQF
V: TRBV28; length: 11; CDR3: ASSRTVKETQY
V: TRBV20-1; length: 14; CDR3: SARWHSGTNFNEQF
V: TRBV11-2; length: 11; CDR3: ASSLRRVETQY
V: TRBV28; length: 13; CDR3: ASSSPAGASYEQY
V: TRBV6-2/TRBV6-3; length: 13; CDR3: ASHPGLVSAQPQH
V: TRBV6-1; length: 13; CDR3: ASSQSGRGGDTQY
V: TRBV2; length: 12; CDR3: ASSLQGRENIQY
V: TRBV30; length: 12; CDR3: AWSHSRAGTEAF
V: TRBV7-9; length: 12; CDR3: ASSPDRGSDTQY
V: TRBV11-2; length: 14; CDR3: ASSLVASVIGNEQF
V: TRBV10-2; length: 14; CDR3: ASSESAGGTYNEQF
V: TRBV18; length: 14; CDR3: ASSPTSGTNTGELF
V: TRBV5-4; length: 13; CDR3: ASSLVAGVVYEQF
V: TRBV27; length: 12; CDR3: ASSTGTSPDTQY
V: TRBV7-9; length: 13; CDR3: ASSLTGDSTNEQF
V: TRBV7-2; length: 12; CDR3: ASSYTGGTDTQY
V: TRBV10-1; length: 11; CDR3: ARQPGQIYGYT
V: TRBV13; length: 11; CDR3: ASSSGSSYEQY
V: TRBV18; length: 10; CDR3: ASSPRSGEQY